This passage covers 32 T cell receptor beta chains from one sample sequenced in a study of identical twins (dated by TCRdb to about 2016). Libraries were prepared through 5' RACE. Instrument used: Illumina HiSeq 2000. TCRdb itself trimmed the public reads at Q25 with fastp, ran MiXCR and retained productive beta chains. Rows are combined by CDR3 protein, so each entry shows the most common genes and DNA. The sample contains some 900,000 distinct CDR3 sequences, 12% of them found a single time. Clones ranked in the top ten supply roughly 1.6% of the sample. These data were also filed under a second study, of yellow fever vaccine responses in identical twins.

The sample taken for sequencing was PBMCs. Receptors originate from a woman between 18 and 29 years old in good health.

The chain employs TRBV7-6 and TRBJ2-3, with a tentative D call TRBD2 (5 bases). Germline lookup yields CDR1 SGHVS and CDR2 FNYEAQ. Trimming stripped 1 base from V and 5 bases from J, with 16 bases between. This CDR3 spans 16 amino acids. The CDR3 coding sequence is TGTGCCAGCAGCTTAGTGGCGGGCACCGTGGTAGATACGCAGTATTTT. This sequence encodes CASSLVAGTVVDTQYF.

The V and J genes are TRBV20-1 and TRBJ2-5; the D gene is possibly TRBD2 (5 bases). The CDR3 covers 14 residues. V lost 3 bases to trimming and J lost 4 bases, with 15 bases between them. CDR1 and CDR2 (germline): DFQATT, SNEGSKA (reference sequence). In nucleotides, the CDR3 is TGCAGTGCTAGTCCCCGGAGGACGTTAGAGACCCAGTACTTC. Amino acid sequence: CSASPRRTLETQYF.

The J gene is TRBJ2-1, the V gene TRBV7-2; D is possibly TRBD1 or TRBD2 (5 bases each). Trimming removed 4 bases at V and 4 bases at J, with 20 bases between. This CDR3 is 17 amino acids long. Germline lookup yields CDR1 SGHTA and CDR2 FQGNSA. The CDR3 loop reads CASSSRGAGWTYNEQFF. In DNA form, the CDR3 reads TGTGCCAGCAGCTCCCGAGGGGCCGGGTGGACTTACAATGAGCAGTTCTTC.

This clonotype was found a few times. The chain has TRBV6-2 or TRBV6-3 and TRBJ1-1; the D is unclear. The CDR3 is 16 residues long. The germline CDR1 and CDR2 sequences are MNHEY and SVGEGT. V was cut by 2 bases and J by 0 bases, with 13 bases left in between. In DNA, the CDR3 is TGTGCCAGCAGTTACGGCTGGTATGACGTGAACACTGAAGCTTTCTTT. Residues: CASSYGWYDVNTEAFF.

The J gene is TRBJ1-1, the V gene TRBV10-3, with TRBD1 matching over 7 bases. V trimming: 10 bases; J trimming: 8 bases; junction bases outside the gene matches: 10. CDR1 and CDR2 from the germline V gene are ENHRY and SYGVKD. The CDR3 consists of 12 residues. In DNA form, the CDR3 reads TGTGCCACCAGCTCCGGGACAGCAGAAGCTTTCTTT. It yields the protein CATSSGTAEAFF.

The CDR3, as DNA: TGTGCCAGTAGTAGACAGGATCTCCGCACAGATACGCAGTATTTT. Its protein product is CASSRQDLRTDTQYF. The chain joins TRBV19 to TRBJ2-3; D perhaps matches TRBD1 (6 bases). Trimming took 4 bases from V and 1 from J, leaving 12 bases between them. Per the germline V gene, CDR1 is LNHDA and CDR2 is SQIVND (reference sequence). The CDR3 extends over 15 amino acids.

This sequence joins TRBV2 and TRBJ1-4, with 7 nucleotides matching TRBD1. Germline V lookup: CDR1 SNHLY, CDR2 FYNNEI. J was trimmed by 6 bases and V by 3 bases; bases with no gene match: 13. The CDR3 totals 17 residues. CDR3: CASSEGPDRKMDEKLFF. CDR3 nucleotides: TGTGCCAGCAGTGAGGGTCCGGACAGGAAGATGGATGAAAAACTGTTTTTT.

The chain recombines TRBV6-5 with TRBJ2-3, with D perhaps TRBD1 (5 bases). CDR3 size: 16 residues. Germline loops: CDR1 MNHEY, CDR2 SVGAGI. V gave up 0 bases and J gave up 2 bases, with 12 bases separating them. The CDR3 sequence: CASSYSSDRSTDTQYF. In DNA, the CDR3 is TGTGCCAGCAGTTACTCGTCCGACAGATCCACAGATACGCAGTATTTT.

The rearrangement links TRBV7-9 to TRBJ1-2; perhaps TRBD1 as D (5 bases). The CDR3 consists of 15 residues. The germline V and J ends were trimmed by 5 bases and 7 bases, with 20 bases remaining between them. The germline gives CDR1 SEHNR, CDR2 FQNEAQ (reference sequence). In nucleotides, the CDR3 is TGTGCCAGCAGCCAAGGCCCGGGGGGGGTCGGTGGCTACACCTTC. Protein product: CASSQGPGGVGGYTF.

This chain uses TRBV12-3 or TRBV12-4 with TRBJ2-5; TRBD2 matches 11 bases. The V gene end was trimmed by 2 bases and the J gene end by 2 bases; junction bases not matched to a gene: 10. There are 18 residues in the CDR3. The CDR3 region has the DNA TGTGCCAGCAGTTTAAGACAGGGACTAGCGGAGCCTCAAGAGACCCAGTACTTC. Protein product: CASSLRQGLAEPQETQYF.

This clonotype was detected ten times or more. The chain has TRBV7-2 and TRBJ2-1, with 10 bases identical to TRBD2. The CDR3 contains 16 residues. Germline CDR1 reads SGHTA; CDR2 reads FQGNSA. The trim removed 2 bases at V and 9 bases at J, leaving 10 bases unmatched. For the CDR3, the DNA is TGTGCCAGCAGCTTAACGATAGCGGGAGGAGGAGGTGAGCAGTTCTTC. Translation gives CASSLTIAGGGGEQFF.

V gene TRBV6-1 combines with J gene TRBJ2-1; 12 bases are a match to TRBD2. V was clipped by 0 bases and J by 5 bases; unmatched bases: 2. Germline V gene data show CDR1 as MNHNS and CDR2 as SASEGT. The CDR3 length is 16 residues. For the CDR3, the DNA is TGTGCCAGCAGTGAAGCCGGGACTAGCGGGCACAATGAGCAGTTCTTC. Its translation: CASSEAGTSGHNEQFF.

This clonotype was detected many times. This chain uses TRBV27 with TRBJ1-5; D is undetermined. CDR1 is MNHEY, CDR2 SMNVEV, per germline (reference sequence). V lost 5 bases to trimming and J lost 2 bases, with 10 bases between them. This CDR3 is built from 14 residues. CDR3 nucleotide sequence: TGTGCCAGCAGTAACTCATGGGGCAATCAGCCCCAGCATTTT. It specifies CASSNSWGNQPQHF.

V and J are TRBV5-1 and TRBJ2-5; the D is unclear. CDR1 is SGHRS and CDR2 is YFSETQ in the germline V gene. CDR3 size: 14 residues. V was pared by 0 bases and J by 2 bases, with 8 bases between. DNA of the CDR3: TGCGCCAGCAGCTTGGTGTCAGATCAAGAGACCCAGTACTTC. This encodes CASSLVSDQETQYF.

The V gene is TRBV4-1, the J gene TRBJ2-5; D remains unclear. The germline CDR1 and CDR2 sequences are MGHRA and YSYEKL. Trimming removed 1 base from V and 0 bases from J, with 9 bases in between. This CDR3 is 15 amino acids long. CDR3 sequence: CASSQGPNYQETQYF. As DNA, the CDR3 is TGCGCCAGCAGCCAAGGACCGAACTACCAAGAGACCCAGTACTTC.

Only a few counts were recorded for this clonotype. The CDR3 spells CSARSDRANEQYV. CDR3 bases: TGCAGTGCTAGAAGCGACAGGGCCAACGAGCAGTACGTC. This rearrangement joins TRBV20-1 to TRBJ2-7, with 7 bases fitting TRBD1. This CDR3 is 13 amino acids long. Germline loops: CDR1 DFQATT, CDR2 SNEGSKA (reference sequence). Trimming removed 2 bases from V and 5 bases from J; junction bases left unmatched: 6.

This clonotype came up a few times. CDR3 residues: CASSLLGRGPLHF. The CDR3 nucleotides are TGTGCCAGTAGCCTCCTGGGCCGGGGACCCCTCCACTTT. The chain couples TRBV19 to TRBJ1-6; D unresolved. This CDR3 is 13 amino acids long. In germline, CDR1 is LNHDA, CDR2 SQIVND (reference sequence). Trimming stripped 6 bases from V and 12 bases from J, with 15 bases between.

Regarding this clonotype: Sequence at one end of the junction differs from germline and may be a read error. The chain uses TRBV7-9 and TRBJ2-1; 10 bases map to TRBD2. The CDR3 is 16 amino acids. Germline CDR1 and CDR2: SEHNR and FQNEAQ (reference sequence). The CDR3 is CTSSLATLAGVNEQFF. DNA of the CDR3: TGTACCAGCAGCTTAGCGACCCTAGCGGGAGTCAATGAGCAGTTCTTC.

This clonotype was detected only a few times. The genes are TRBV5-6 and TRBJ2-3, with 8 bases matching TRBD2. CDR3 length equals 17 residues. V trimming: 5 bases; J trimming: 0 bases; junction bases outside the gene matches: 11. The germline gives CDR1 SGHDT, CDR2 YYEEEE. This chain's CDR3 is CASSLVGGRNSTDTQYF. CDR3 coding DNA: TGTGCCAGCAGTCTCGTAGGCGGGAGGAATAGCACAGATACGCAGTATTTT.

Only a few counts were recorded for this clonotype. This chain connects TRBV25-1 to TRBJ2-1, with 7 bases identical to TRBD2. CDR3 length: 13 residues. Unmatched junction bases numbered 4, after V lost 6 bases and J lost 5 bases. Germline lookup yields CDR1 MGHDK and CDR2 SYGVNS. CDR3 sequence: CASRNLADNEQFF. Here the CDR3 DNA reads TGTGCCAGCAGGAACCTAGCGGACAATGAGCAGTTCTTC.

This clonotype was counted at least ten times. The CDR3 DNA reads TGTGCCAGCAGCCGTACCCCGGCGAATGAGCAGTTCTTC. Its translation: CASSRTPANEQFF. V usage is TRBV5-5 and J usage is TRBJ2-1; D gene ambiguous. Per the germline V gene, CDR1 is SGHKS and CDR2 is YYEKEE (reference sequence). The V end lost 4 bases, the J end lost 7 bases, and 12 bases lay between the germline ends. The CDR3 has 13 residues.

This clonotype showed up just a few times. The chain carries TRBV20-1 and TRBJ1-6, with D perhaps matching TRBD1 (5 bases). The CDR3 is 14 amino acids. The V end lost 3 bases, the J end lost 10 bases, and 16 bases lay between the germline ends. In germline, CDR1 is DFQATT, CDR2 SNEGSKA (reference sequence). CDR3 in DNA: TGCAGTGCTAGGTCGGGGGAAACCGGGTCACCCCTCCACTTT. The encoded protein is CSARSGETGSPLHF.

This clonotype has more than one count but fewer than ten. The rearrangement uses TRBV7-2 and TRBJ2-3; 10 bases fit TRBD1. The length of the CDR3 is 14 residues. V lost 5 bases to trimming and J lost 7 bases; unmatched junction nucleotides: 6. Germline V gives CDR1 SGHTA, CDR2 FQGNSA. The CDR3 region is CASSPRDRGYTQYF. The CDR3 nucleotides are TGTGCCAGCAGCCCCCGGGACAGGGGATATACGCAGTATTTT.

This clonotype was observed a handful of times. The CDR3 here is CASSLGGSWREQYF. The CDR3 nucleotides read TGTGCCAGCAGTTTAGGCGGGAGTTGGCGGGAGCAGTACTTC. The rearrangement joins TRBV27 to TRBJ2-7; 7 bases line up with TRBD2. Germline V CDR1 and CDR2: MNHEY, SMNVEV (reference sequence). The CDR3 extends over 14 amino acids. V lost 2 bases, J lost 7 bases, and 8 bases stayed unmatched.

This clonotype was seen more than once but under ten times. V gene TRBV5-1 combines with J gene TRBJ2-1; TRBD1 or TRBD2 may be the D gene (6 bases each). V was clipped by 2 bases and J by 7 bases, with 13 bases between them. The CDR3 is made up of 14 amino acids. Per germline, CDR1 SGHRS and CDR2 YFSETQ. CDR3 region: CASSFEGGLNEQFF. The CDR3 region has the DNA TGCGCCAGCAGCTTCGAAGGGGGGCTTAATGAGCAGTTCTTC.

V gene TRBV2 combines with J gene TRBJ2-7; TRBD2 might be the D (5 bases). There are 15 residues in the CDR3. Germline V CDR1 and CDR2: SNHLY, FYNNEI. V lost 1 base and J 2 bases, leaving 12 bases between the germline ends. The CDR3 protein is CASSEGAGRAYEQYF. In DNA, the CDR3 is TGTGCCAGCAGTGAAGGGGCGGGTAGAGCCTACGAGCAGTACTTC.

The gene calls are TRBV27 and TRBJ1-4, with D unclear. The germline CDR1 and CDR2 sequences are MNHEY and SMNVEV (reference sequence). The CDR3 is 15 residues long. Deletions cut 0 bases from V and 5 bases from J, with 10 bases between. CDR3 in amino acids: CASSLSPGRNEKLFF. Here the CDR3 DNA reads TGTGCCAGCAGTTTATCCCCGGGGAGAAATGAAAAACTGTTTTTT. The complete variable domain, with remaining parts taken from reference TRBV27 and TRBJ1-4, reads EAQVTQNPRYLITVTGKKLTVTCSQNMNHEYMSWYRQDPGLGLRQIYYSMNVEVTDKGDVPEGYKVSRKEKRNFPLILESPSPNQTSLYFCASSLSPGRNEKLFFGSGTQLSVL.

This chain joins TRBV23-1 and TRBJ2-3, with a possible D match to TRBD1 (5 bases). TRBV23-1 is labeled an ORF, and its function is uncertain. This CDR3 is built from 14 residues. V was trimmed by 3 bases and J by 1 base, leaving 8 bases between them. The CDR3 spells CASSHWGGTDTQYF. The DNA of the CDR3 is TGCGCCAGCAGTCATTGGGGCGGCACAGATACGCAGTATTTT.

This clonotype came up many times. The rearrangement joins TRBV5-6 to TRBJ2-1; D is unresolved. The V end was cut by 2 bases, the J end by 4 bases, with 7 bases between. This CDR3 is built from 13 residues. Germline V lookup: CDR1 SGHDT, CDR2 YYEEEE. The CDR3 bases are TGTGCCAGCAGCTTAGGTTTTTACAATGAGCAGTTCTTC. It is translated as CASSLGFYNEQFF. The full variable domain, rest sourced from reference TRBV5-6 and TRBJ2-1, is DAGVTQSPTHLIKTRGQQVTLRCSPKSGHDTVSWYQQALGQGPQFIFQYYEEEERQRGNFPDRFSGHQFPNYSSELNVNALLLGDSALYLCASSLGFYNEQFFGPGTRLTVL.

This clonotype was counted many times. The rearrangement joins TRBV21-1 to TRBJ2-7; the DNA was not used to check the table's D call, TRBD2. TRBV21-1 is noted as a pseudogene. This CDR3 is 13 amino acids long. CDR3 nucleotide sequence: TGTGCCAGCAGCAACCCACTAGAAAACGAGCAGTACTTC. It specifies CASSNPLENEQYF.

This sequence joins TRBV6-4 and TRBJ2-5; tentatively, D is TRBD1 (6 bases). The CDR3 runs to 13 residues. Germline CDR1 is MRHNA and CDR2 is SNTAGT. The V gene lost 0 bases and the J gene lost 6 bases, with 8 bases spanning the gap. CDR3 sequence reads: CASSDSQGKTQYF. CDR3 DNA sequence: TGTGCCAGCAGTGACTCGCAGGGGAAGACCCAGTACTTC.

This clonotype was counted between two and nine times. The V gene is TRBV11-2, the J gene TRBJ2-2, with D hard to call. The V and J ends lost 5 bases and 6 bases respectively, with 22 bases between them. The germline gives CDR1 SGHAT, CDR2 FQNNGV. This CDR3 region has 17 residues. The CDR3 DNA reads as TGTGCCAGCAGCCCGTCGAGTGGGGTTAATGTCGCCGGGGAGCTGTTTTTT. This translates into CASSPSSGVNVAGELFF.